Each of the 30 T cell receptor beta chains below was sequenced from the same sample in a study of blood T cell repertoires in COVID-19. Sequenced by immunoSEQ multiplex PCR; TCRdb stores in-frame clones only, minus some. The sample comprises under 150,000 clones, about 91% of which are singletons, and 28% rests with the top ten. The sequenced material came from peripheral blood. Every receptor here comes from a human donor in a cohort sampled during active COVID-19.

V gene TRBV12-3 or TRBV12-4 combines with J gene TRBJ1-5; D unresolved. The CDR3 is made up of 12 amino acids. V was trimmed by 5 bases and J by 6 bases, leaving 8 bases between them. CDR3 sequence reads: CASSEGSQPQHF. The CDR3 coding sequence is TGTGCCAGCAGTGAGGGTAGTCAGCCCCAGCATTTT.

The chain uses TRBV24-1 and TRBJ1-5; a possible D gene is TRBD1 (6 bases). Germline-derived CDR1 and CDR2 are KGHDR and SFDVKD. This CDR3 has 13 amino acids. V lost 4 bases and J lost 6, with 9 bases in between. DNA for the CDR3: TGTGCCACCAGTGAAACAGGGATTCAGCCCCAGCATTTT. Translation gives CATSETGIQPQHF.

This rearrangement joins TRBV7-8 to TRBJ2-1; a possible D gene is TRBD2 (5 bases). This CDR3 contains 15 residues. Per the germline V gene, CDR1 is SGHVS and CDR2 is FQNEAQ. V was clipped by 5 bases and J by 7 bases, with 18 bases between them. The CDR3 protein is CASSPPLRVRNEQFF. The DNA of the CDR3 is TGTGCCAGCAGCCCTCCCCTGAGGGTGAGGAATGAGCAGTTCTTC.

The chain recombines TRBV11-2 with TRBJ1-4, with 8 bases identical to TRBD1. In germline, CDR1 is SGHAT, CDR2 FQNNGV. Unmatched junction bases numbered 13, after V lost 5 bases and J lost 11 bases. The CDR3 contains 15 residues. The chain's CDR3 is CASSRPGTGSTKLFF. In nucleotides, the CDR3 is TGTGCCAGCAGCCGTCCCGGGACAGGCTCAACGAAACTGTTTTTT.

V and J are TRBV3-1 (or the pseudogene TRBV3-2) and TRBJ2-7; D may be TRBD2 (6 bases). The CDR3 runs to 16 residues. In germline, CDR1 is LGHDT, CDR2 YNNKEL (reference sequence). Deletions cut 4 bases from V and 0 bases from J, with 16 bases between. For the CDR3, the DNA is TGTGCCAGCAGCCGACGGAGGGTCGCTAGCTCCTACGAGCAGTACTTC. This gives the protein CASSRRRVASSYEQYF.

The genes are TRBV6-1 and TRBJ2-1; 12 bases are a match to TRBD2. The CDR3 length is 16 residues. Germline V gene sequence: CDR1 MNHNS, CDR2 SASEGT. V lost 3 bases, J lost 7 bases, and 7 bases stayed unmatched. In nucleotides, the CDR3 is TGTGCCAGCAGTGAGTCTAGCGGGGGGGCCTGGAATGAGCAGTTCTTC. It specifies CASSESSGGAWNEQFF.

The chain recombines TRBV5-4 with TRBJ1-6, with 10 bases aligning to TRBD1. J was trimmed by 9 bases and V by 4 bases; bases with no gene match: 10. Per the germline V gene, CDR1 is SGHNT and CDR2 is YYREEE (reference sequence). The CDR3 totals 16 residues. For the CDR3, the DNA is TGTGCCAGCAGCCAAAGGGCGGGACAGGGGAGTTCACCCCTCCACTTT. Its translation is CASSQRAGQGSSPLHF.

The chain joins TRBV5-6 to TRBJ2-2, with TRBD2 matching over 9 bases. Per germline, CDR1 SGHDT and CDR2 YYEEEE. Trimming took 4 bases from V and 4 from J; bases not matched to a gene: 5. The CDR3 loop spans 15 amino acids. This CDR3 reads CASSRGGAGTGELFF. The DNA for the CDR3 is TGTGCCAGCAGCCGCGGGGGGGCGGGCACCGGGGAGCTGTTTTTT. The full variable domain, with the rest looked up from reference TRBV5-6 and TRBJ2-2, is DAGVTQSPTHLIKTRGQQVTLRCSPKSGHDTVSWYQQALGQGPQFIFQYYEEEERQRGNFPDRFSGHQFPNYSSELNVNALLLGDSALYLCASSRGGAGTGELFFGEGSRLTVL.

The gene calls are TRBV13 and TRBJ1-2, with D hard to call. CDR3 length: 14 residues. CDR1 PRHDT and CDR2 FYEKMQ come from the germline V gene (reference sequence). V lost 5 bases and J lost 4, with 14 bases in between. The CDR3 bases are TGTGCCAGCAGCCCCCAGACGGAGATCTATGGCTACACCTTC. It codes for CASSPQTEIYGYTF.

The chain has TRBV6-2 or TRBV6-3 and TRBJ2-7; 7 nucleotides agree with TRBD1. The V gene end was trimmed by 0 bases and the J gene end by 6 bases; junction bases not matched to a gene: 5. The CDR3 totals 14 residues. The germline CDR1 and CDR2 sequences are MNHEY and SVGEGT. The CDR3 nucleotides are TGTGCCAGCAGTTACTCAGACAGGGTTGGCGAGCAGTACTTC. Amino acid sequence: CASSYSDRVGEQYF.

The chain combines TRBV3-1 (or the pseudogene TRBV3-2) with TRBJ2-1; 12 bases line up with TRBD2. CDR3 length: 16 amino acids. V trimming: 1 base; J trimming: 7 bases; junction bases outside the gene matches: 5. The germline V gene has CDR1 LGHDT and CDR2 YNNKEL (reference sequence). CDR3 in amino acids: CASSQASSGGGNEQFF. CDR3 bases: TGTGCCAGCAGCCAAGCTTCTAGCGGGGGGGGAAATGAGCAGTTCTTC.

The DNA of the CDR3 is TGCAGCGTTGACGCCGCAGGGAACACAGATACGCAGTATTTT. Encoded protein: CSVDAAGNTDTQYF. The J gene is TRBJ2-3, the V gene TRBV29-1; possible D gene TRBD1, 5 bases. The germline gives CDR1 SQVTM, CDR2 ANQGSEA. This CDR3 region has 14 residues. V was clipped by 3 bases and J by 2 bases, with 12 bases between them.

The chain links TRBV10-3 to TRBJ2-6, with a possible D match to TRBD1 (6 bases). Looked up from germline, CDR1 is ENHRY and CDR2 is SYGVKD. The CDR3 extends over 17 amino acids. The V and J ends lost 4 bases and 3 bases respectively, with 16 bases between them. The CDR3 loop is CAISGGTLDIGANVLTF. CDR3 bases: TGTGCCATCAGTGGAGGGACACTGGATATTGGGGCCAACGTCCTGACTTTC.

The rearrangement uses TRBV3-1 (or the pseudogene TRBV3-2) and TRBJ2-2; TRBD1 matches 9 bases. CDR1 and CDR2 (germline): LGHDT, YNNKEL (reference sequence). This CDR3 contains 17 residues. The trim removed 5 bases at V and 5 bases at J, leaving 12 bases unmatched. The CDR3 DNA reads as TGTGCCAGCAGCTCCCGACAGGGGGGGATGCGGACCGGGGAGCTGTTTTTT. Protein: CASSSRQGGMRTGELFF.

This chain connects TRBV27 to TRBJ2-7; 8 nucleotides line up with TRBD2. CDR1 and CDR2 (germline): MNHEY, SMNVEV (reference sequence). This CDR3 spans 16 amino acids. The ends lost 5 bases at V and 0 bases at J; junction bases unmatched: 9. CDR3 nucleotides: TGTGCCAGCAGTCCCCCCCGGGGGGGACCCTCCTACGAGCAGTACTTC. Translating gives CASSPPRGGPSYEQYF.

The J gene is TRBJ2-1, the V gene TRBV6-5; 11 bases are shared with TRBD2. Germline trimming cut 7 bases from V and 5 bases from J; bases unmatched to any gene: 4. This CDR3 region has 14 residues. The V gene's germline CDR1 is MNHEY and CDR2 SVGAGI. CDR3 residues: CASTTSGGDNEQFF. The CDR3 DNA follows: TGTGCCAGCACTACTAGCGGGGGCGACAATGAGCAGTTCTTC.

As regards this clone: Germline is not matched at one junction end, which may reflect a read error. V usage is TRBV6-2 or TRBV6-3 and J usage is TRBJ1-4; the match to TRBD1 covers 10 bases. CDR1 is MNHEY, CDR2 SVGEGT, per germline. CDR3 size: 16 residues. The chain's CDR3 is CASSHSPGTGDEKLFF. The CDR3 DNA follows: TGTGCCAGCAGTCACTCCCCCGGGACAGGGGACGAAAAACTGTTTTTT.

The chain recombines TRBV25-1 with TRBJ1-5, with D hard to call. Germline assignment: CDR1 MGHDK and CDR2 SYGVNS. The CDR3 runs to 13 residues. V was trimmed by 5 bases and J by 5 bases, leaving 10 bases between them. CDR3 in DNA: TGTGCCAGCAGTTCTGGGAGCTATCAGCCCCAGCATTTT. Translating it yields CASSSGSYQPQHF.

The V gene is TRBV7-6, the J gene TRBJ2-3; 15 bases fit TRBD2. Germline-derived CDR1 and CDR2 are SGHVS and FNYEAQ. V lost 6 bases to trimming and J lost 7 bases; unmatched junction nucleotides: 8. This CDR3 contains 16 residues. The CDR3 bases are TGTGCCAGCAGGCCCGGACTAGCGGGGGGGGATAATACGCAGTATTTT. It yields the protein CASRPGLAGGDNTQYF.

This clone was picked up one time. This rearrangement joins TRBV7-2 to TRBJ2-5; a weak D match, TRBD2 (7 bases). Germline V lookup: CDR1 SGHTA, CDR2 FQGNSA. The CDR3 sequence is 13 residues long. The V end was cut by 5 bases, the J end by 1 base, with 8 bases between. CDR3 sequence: CASSRGGQETQYF. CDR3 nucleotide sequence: TGTGCCAGCAGCAGGGGGGGCCAAGAGACCCAGTACTTC.

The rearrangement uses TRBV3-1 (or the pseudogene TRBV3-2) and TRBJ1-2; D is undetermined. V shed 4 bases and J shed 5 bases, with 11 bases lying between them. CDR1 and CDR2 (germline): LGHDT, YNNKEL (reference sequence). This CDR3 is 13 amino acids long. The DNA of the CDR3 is TGTGCCAGCAGCCCCAGGTTCTCTTATGGCTACACCTTC. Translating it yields CASSPRFSYGYTF.

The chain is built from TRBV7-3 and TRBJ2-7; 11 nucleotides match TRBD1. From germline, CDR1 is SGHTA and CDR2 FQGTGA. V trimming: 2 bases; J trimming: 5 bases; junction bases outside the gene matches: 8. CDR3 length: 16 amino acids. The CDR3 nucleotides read TGTGCCAGCAGCTTAGGGCCGGGACAGGGGGACCACGAGCAGTACTTC. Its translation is CASSLGPGQGDHEQYF.

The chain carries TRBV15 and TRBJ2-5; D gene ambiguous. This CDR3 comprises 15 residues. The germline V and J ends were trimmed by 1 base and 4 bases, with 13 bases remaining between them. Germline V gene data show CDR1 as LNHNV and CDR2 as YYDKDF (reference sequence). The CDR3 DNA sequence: TGTGCCACCAGCAGAGTAAGGAGCAACCGAGAGACCCAGTACTTC. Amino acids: CATSRVRSNRETQYF.

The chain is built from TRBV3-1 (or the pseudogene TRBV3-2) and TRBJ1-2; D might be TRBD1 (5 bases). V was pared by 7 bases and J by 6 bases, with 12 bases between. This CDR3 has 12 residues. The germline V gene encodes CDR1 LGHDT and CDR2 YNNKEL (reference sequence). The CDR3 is CASTLGHDGYTF. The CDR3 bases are TGTGCCAGCACCCTGGGGCACGATGGCTACACCTTC.

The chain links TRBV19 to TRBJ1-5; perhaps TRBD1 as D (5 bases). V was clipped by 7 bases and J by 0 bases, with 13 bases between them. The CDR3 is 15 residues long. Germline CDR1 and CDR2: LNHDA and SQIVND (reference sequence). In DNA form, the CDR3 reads TGTGCCAGTAACCAGCAGGGTGGTAGCAATCAGCCCCAGCATTTT. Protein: CASNQQGGSNQPQHF.

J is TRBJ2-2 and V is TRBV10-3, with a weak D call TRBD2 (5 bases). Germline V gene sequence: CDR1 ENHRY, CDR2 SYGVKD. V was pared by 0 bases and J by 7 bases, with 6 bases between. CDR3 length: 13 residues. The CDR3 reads CAISESGGGELFF. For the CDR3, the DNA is TGTGCCATCAGTGAGTCCGGAGGCGGGGAGCTGTTTTTT.

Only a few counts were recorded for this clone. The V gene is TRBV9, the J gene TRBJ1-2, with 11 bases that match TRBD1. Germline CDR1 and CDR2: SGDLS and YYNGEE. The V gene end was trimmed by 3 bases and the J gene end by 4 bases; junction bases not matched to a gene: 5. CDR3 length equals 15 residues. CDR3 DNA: TGTGCCAGCAGCGCCGGACAGGGGGCCAGCTATGGCTACACCTTC. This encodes CASSAGQGASYGYTF.

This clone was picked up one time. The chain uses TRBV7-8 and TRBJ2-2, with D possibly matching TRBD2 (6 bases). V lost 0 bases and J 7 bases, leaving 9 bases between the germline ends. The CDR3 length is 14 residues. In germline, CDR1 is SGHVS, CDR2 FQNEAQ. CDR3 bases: TGTGCCAGCAGCTTAGCTCGGGGGAACGGGGAGCTGTTTTTT. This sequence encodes CASSLARGNGELFF.

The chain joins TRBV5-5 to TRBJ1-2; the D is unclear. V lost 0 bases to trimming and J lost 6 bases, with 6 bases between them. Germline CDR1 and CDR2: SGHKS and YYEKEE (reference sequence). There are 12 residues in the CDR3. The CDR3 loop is CASSLDLDGYTF. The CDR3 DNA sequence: TGTGCCAGCAGCTTGGATCTAGATGGCTACACCTTC.

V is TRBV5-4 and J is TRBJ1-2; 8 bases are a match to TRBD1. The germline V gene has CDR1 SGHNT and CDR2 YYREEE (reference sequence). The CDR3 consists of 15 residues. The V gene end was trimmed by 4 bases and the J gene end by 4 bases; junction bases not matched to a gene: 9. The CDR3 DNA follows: TGTGCCAGCAGCAGAGAGGGACAGGTGGGCTATGGCTACACCTTC. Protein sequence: CASSREGQVGYGYTF.